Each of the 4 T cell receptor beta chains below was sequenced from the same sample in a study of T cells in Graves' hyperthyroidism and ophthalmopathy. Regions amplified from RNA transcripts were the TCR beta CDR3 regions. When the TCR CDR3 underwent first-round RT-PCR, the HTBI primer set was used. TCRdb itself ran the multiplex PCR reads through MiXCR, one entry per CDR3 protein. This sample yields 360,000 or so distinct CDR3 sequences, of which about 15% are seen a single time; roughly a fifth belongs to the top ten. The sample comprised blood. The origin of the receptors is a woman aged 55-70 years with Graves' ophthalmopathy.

The CDR3 spells CASSPQPTGQGHEQFF. In DNA, the CDR3 is TGCGCCAGCAGCCCGCAACCAACGGGACAGGGACATGAGCAGTTCTTC. The chain employs TRBV5-1 and TRBJ2-1, with 9 bases fitting TRBD1. This CDR3 comprises 16 residues. V lost 4 bases and J lost 8; bases outside the gene matches: 13. Germline CDR1 SGHRS, CDR2 YFSETQ.

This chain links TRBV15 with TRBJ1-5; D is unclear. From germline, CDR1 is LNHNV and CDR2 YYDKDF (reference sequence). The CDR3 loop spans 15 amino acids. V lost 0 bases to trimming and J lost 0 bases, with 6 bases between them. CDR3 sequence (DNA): TGTGCCACCAGCAGAGACGTAGATAGCAATCAGCCCCAGCATTTT. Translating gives CATSRDVDSNQPQHF.

The CDR3 coding sequence is TGTGCCAGCAGCCAAGCCTGGACAGGGGACATCGGTACGCAGTATTTT. Translation gives CASSQAWTGDIGTQYF. The gene calls are TRBV7-9 and TRBJ2-3, with 9 bases aligning to TRBD1. J was trimmed by 8 bases and V by 5 bases; bases with no gene match: 14. This CDR3 contains 16 residues. Germline V gene sequence: CDR1 SEHNR, CDR2 FQNEAQ (reference sequence).

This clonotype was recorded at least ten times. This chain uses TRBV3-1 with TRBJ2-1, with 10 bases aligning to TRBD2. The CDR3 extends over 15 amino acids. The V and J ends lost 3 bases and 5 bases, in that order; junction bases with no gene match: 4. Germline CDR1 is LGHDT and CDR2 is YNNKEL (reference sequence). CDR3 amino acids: CASSQLLAGNNEQFF. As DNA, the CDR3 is TGTGCCAGCAGCCAGCTACTAGCGGGAAACAATGAGCAGTTCTTC.